The 31 T cell receptor beta chains listed next were all sequenced from one sample in a study of shared clonotypes between healthy human individuals. Only CD45RO-negative cells positively selected for CCR7 counted as naive CD8 cells, so terminally differentiated effector memory CD45RA+ cells were excluded. Only in-frame clones appear in the TCRdb table, and some are missing; sequencing was by immunoSEQ multiplex PCR. This table has roughly 1,800,000 clones, approximately 95% appearing once. Sequencing was carried out using naive CD8+ T cells sorted from blood. These receptors were obtained from a man aged 18 to 30 in good health.

This chain links TRBV4-1 with TRBJ2-5, with 9 bases lining up with TRBD1. Germline loops: CDR1 MGHRA, CDR2 YSYEKL. There are 14 residues in the CDR3. Trimming cost V 4 bases and J 4 bases; bases outside gene matches: 4. The DNA of the CDR3 is TGCGCCAGCAGCCTTGGGACAGGGATAGAGACCCAGTACTTC. Translating gives CASSLGTGIETQYF.

The V gene is TRBV6-1, the J gene TRBJ1-1; D is perhaps TRBD1 (5 bases). Trimming pared 4 bases from V and 3 bases from J, leaving 12 bases between. The CDR3 totals 14 residues. CDR1 is MNHNS and CDR2 is SASEGT in the germline V gene. The CDR3 DNA is TGTGCCAGCAGTGGCGCAGGGTCTTACACTGAAGCTTTCTTT. It codes for CASSGAGSYTEAFF.

The rearrangement uses TRBV5-6 and TRBJ1-2, with D possibly matching TRBD1 (6 bases). The germline V and J ends were trimmed by 3 bases and 4 bases, with 16 bases remaining between them. This CDR3 comprises 15 residues. The V gene's germline CDR1 is SGHDT and CDR2 YYEEEE. CDR3 sequence: CASSSDGTLLYGYTF. The CDR3 DNA reads TGTGCCAGCAGCTCTGACGGGACACTACTCTATGGCTACACCTTC.

The chain carries TRBV4-3 and TRBJ2-7; D may match TRBD1 or TRBD2 (5 bases each). From germline, CDR1 is LGHNA and CDR2 YSLEER. The V end was cut by 1 base, the J end by 5 bases, with 9 bases between. The CDR3 runs 13 residues. The CDR3 loop reads CASSQVEGHEQYF. The CDR3 DNA is TGCGCCAGCAGCCAAGTAGAGGGGCACGAGCAGTACTTC.

J is TRBJ2-5 and V is TRBV27, with 12 bases aligning to TRBD2. The CDR3 has 15 amino acids. V shed 10 bases and J 5 bases; nucleotides not matched to a gene: 11. The germline gives CDR1 MNHEY, CDR2 SMNVEV (reference sequence). CDR3 DNA sequence: TGTGCCACCTCGAACGGACTAGCGGGAATCGAGACCCAGTACTTC. This translates into CATSNGLAGIETQYF.

This chain uses TRBV5-4 with TRBJ2-5, with D tentatively TRBD2 (5 bases). This CDR3 spans 16 amino acids. Per germline, CDR1 SGHNT and CDR2 YYREEE (reference sequence). The V gene lost 0 bases and the J gene lost 5 bases, with 17 bases spanning the gap. The CDR3 bases are TGTGCCAGCAGCTTGGCCGTTTGGGAGCCCTGGGAGACCCAGTACTTC. Translating gives CASSLAVWEPWETQYF.

This chain connects TRBV4-1 to TRBJ2-3; TRBD1 aligns across 7 bases. Trimming removed 4 bases from V and 0 bases from J; junction bases left unmatched: 10. CDR1 is MGHRA, CDR2 YSYEKL, per germline. The CDR3 totals 17 residues. The CDR3 DNA reads as TGCGCCAGCAGCCGTCGCACAGGGGCCACTAGCACAGATACGCAGTATTTT. Translated: CASSRRTGATSTDTQYF.

The chain has TRBV9 and TRBJ2-1; 11 bases map to TRBD2. Germline lookup yields CDR1 SGDLS and CDR2 YYNGEE. The CDR3 is made up of 15 amino acids. Trimming at V came to 2 bases and at J to 7 bases, leaving 5 bases not matched to a gene. The DNA of the CDR3 is TGTGCCAGCAGCGTGACCGGACTAGCGGGTAATGAGCAGTTCTTC. Protein product: CASSVTGLAGNEQFF.

The V gene is TRBV7-2, the J gene TRBJ1-4; the D is unclear. From germline, CDR1 is SGHTA and CDR2 FQGNSA. This CDR3 spans 16 amino acids. Between the trimmed V and J ends, which lost 1 base and 3 bases, there was a span of 12 bases. The CDR3 nucleotides read TGTGCCAGCAGCTTAGGGCAGGAGGAATCTAATGAAAAACTGTTTTTT. Its protein product is CASSLGQEESNEKLFF.

The chain has TRBV7-9 and TRBJ2-7, with a possible D match to TRBD2 (5 bases). Germline values: CDR1 SEHNR, CDR2 FQNEAQ (reference sequence). The V gene lost 0 bases and the J gene lost 5 bases, with 11 bases spanning the gap. The CDR3 loop spans 14 amino acids. DNA of the CDR3: TGTGCCAGCAGCTTAGCGGGTCTAGCCAACGAGCAGTACTTC. It specifies CASSLAGLANEQYF.

The chain combines TRBV13 with TRBJ1-2, with D hard to call. Trimming cost V 5 bases and J 4 bases, with 17 bases left between them. Germline loops: CDR1 PRHDT, CDR2 FYEKMQ (reference sequence). The CDR3 sequence is 15 residues long. The CDR3 coding sequence is TGTGCCAGCAGCACAACGACGGAAACCTTCTATGGCTACACCTTC. Amino acid sequence: CASSTTTETFYGYTF.

On this clone itself: The sample carries other DNA sequences with the same CDR3. The rearrangement uses TRBV27 and TRBJ2-1; D is unresolved. The CDR3 length is 14 residues. Trimming cost V 0 bases and J 3 bases, with 6 bases left between them. Germline CDR1 is MNHEY and CDR2 is SMNVEV (reference sequence). The CDR3 bases are TGTGCCAGCAGTTTATCGAGAGGCTACAATGAGCAGTTCTTC. As protein: CASSLSRGYNEQFF.

The CDR3 DNA sequence: TGCGCCAGCCAATCTACTGCCGCGCCCTCCTACAATGAGCAGTTCTTC. Its translation: CASQSTAAPSYNEQFF. The genes are TRBV5-1 and TRBJ2-1; D remains ambiguous. Germline values: CDR1 SGHRS, CDR2 YFSETQ. This CDR3 contains 16 residues. Trimming removed 7 bases from V and 0 bases from J, with 17 bases in between.

CDR3 coding DNA: TGTGCCAGCAGCTTTGTAGCGGGCTCGAATGAGCAGTTCTTC. Protein product: CASSFVAGSNEQFF. V and J are TRBV7-9 and TRBJ2-1; TRBD2 aligns across 7 bases. The CDR3 sequence is 14 residues long. The J segment lost 7 bases and the V segment lost 3 bases, leaving 6 bases of the junction unmatched. Germline V gives CDR1 SEHNR, CDR2 FQNEAQ (reference sequence).

Remarks on this clone: Other DNA sequences of this sample code for an identical CDR3. The chain links TRBV5-6 to TRBJ2-7; D unclear. The V end lost 0 bases, the J end lost 2 bases, and 9 bases lay between the germline ends. CDR3 size: 14 residues. CDR1 SGHDT and CDR2 YYEEEE come from the germline V gene. CDR3 coding DNA: TGTGCCAGCAGCTTGGACAGAACCACCTACGAGCAGTACTTC. It yields the protein CASSLDRTTYEQYF.

J is TRBJ1-4 and V is TRBV28; 9 nucleotides align to TRBD1. This CDR3 comprises 16 residues. Germline V gene lookup returns CDR1 MDHEN and CDR2 SYDVKM. J was trimmed by 5 bases and V by 2 bases; bases with no gene match: 6. The chain's CDR3 is CASSLPWTGENEKLFF. The CDR3 nucleotides are TGTGCCAGCAGTTTACCCTGGACAGGGGAGAATGAAAAACTGTTTTTT. Complete variable domain (other parts from reference TRBV28 and TRBJ1-4): DVKVTQSSRYLVKRTGEKVFLECVQDMDHENMFWYRQDPGLGLRLIYFSYDVKMKEKGDIPEGYSVSREKKERFSLILESASTNQTSMYLCASSLPWTGENEKLFFGSGTQLSVL.

The chain links TRBV10-3 to TRBJ1-3; D is perhaps TRBD1 (5 bases). The CDR3 consists of 12 residues. With 6 bases removed from V and 7 bases from J, the gap between germline ends came to 10 bases. Per the germline V gene, CDR1 is ENHRY and CDR2 is SYGVKD. The CDR3, as DNA: TGTGCCATCAGAACAGGAGGGAACACCATATATTTT. It translates to CAIRTGGNTIYF.

The count of this clone is one. The J gene is TRBJ2-5, the V gene TRBV27, with TRBD1 matching 10 bases. The CDR3 sequence is 19 residues long. Per germline, CDR1 MNHEY and CDR2 SMNVEV (reference sequence). V lost 5 bases and J lost 2; bases outside the gene matches: 17. The CDR3 here is CASSLYPLGTGEVQETQYF. CDR3 bases: TGTGCCAGCAGTCTCTACCCACTGGGGACAGGGGAAGTACAAGAGACCCAGTACTTC.

The chain recombines TRBV11-2 with TRBJ2-7; possible D gene TRBD1, 5 bases. Between the trimmed V and J ends, which lost 3 bases and 3 bases, there was a span of 12 bases. Germline lookup yields CDR1 SGHAT and CDR2 FQNNGV. The CDR3 sequence is 14 residues long. For the CDR3, the DNA is TGTGCCAGCAGCTTTCGACCAGGGAACTACGAGCAGTACTTC. Translation: CASSFRPGNYEQYF.

This chain joins TRBV29-1 and TRBJ2-5; 7 bases match TRBD1. The CDR3 is 13 amino acids. V gave up 2 bases and J gave up 4 bases; unmatched junction bases: 4. Germline V gene data show CDR1 as SQVTM and CDR2 as ANQGSEA. The CDR3 is CSVERGQAETQYF. The CDR3 DNA reads as TGCAGCGTTGAAAGGGGGCAGGCAGAGACCCAGTACTTC.

The gene calls are TRBV10-2 and TRBJ1-1; D is possibly TRBD1 (5 bases). Trimming left V 10 bases short and J 4 bases short, with 10 bases between. This CDR3 is built from 11 residues. CDR1 is WSHSY, CDR2 SAAADI, per germline. The DNA of the CDR3 is TGCGCCACCTGGGACTTCACTGAAGCTTTCTTT. Its protein product is CATWDFTEAFF.

The CDR3 loop reads CASSFTGDSGNTIYF. The DNA of the CDR3 is TGTGCCAGCAGCTTCACAGGGGACTCTGGAAACACCATATATTTT. The chain links TRBV7-2 to TRBJ1-3; 7 bases are shared with TRBD1. The CDR3 length is 15 residues. Germline V gene data show CDR1 as SGHTA and CDR2 as FQGNSA. V dropped 3 bases and J dropped 0; count of bases not matched to a gene: 2.

The V and J genes are TRBV7-9 and TRBJ1-2; tentatively, D is TRBD1 (6 bases). Germline assignment: CDR1 SEHNR and CDR2 FQNEAQ (reference sequence). The CDR3 length is 14 residues. Trimming left V 6 bases short and J 4 bases short, with 15 bases between. The CDR3 nucleotides read TGTGCCAGCAGAGAGGACAGTCCCGTCTATGGCTACACCTTC. Its translation: CASREDSPVYGYTF.

The gene calls are TRBV28 and TRBJ1-2; D gene ambiguous. Trimming took off 4 bases at V and 3 bases at J, with 21 bases between the two ends. The CDR3 is 17 residues long. Germline loops: CDR1 MDHEN, CDR2 SYDVKM. The CDR3 protein is CASSSIPTEALDYGYTF. CDR3 DNA sequence: TGTGCCAGCAGTTCTATTCCGACGGAGGCCCTGGACTATGGCTACACCTTC.

The genes are TRBV5-6 and TRBJ2-7; no firm D call. With 3 bases removed from V and 2 bases from J, the gap between germline ends came to 9 bases. The germline gives CDR1 SGHDT, CDR2 YYEEEE. The CDR3 contains 13 residues. CDR3 amino acids: CASSWSRTYEQYF. The CDR3 DNA reads TGTGCCAGCAGCTGGTCGAGAACCTACGAGCAGTACTTC.

The chain has TRBV10-3 and TRBJ2-7; 10 bases align to TRBD1. There are 12 residues in the CDR3. The germline V gene has CDR1 ENHRY and CDR2 SYGVKD. V dropped 10 bases and J dropped 6; count of bases not matched to a gene: 6. CDR3 sequence reads: CATDRGQGEQYF. DNA of the CDR3: TGTGCCACAGACAGGGGGCAAGGCGAGCAGTACTTC.

The rearrangement uses TRBV5-4 and TRBJ1-3; 9 positions match TRBD1. The germline V gene encodes CDR1 SGHNT and CDR2 YYREEE (reference sequence). The CDR3 consists of 15 residues. V gave up 4 bases and J gave up 8 bases; unmatched junction bases: 10. CDR3 coding DNA: TGTGCCAGCAGCCAGGCCGGGACAGGGACGGACACCATATATTTT. Translation gives CASSQAGTGTDTIYF.

This chain links TRBV9 with TRBJ1-1, with D maybe TRBD1 (5 bases). Germline lookup yields CDR1 SGDLS and CDR2 YYNGEE. V shed 0 bases and J shed 3 bases, with 21 bases lying between them. This CDR3 region has 18 residues. In nucleotides, the CDR3 is TGTGCCAGCAGCGTAGGTGGAGGACTATCGCGGGACGACACTGAAGCTTTCTTT. Translating gives CASSVGGGLSRDDTEAFF.

The genes are TRBV15 and TRBJ2-7; 9 bases match TRBD2. CDR1 is LNHNV and CDR2 is YYDKDF in the germline V gene (reference sequence). With V trimmed by 0 bases and J by 4 bases, 4 bases remained unmatched. The CDR3 length is 15 residues. The DNA of the CDR3 is TGTGCCACCAGCAGAGATCTAGCGGGGAAGTACGAGCAGTACTTC. This sequence encodes CATSRDLAGKYEQYF. Variable domain in full (rest from reference TRBV15 and TRBJ2-7): DAMVIQNPRYQVTQFGKPVTLSCSQTLNHNVMYWYQQKSSQAPKLLFHYYDKDFNNEADTPDNFQSRRPNTSFCFLDIRSPGLGDTAMYLCATSRDLAGKYEQYFGPGTRLTVT.

The chain carries TRBV5-4 and TRBJ1-1; D is perhaps TRBD1 (5 bases). The CDR3 consists of 14 residues. Per germline, CDR1 SGHNT and CDR2 YYREEE (reference sequence). Trimming removed 4 bases from V and 4 bases from J, with 14 bases in between. CDR3 residues: CASSEGWDLTEAFF. The CDR3 DNA reads TGTGCCAGCAGCGAAGGGTGGGACCTCACTGAAGCTTTCTTT.

For the CDR3, the DNA is TGTGCCAGCAGTTACTCAGTGTTGGGGGAGGAGAGGGAGCTGTTTTTT. This sequence encodes CASSYSVLGEERELFF. This sequence joins TRBV6-5 and TRBJ2-2; D might be TRBD2 (6 bases). This CDR3 is 16 amino acids long. Trimming stripped 0 bases from V and 9 bases from J, with 17 bases between. Germline CDR1 is MNHEY and CDR2 is SVGAGI.